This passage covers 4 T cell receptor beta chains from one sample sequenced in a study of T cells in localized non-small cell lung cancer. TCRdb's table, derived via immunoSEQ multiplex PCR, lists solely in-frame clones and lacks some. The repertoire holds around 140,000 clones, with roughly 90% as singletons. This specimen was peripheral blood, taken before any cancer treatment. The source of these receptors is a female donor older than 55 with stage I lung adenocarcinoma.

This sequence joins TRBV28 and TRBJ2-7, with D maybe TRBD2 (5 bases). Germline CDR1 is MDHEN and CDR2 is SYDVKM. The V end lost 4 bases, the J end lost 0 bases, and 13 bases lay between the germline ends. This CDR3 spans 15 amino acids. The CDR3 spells CASSSPGGSSYEQYF. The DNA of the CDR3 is TGTGCCAGCAGTTCACCGGGTGGGAGCTCCTACGAGCAGTACTTC.

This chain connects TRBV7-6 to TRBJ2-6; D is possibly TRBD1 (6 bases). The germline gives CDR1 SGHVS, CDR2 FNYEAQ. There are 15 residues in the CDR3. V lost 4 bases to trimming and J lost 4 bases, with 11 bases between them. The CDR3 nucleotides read TGTGCCAGCAGCTCCCAGGGGACGGGGGCCAACGTCCTGACTTTC. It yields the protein CASSSQGTGANVLTF.

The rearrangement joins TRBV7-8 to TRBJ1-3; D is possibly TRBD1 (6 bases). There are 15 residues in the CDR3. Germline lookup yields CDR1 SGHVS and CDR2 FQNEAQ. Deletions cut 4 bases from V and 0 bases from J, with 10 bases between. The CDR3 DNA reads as TGTGCCAGCAGCTCGAGGGGGGGCTCTGGAAACACCATATATTTT. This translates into CASSSRGGSGNTIYF. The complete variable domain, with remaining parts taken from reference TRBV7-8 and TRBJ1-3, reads GAGVSQSPRYKVAKRGQDVALRCDPISGHVSLFWYQQALGQGPEFLTYFQNEAQLDKSGLPSDRFFAERPEGSVSTLKIQRTQQEDSAVYLCASSSRGGSGNTIYFGEGSWLTVV.

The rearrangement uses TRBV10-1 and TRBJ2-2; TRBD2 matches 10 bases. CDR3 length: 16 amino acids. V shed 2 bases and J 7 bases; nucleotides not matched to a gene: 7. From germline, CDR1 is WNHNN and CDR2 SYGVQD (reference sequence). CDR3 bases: TGCGCCAGCAGTGAGCGGCTAGCGGGAGCTTTCGGGGAGCTGTTTTTT. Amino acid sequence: CASSERLAGAFGELFF.